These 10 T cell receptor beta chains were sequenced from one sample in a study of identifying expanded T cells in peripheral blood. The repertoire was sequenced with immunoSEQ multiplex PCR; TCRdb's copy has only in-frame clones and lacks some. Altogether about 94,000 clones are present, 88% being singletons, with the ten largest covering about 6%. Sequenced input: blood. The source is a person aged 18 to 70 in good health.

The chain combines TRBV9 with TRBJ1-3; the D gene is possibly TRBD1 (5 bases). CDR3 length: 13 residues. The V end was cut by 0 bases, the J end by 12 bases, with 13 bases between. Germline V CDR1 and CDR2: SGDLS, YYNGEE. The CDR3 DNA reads TGTGCCAGCAGCGTAGGGCAGACAGATATCATATATTTT. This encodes CASSVGQTDIIYF.

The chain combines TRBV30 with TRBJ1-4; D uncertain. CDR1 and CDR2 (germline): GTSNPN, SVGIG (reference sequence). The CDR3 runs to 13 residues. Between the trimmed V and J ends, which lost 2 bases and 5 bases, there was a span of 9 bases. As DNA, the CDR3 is TGTGCCTGGAGTCGGGGTTCGAATGAAAAACTGTTTTTT. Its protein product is CAWSRGSNEKLFF.

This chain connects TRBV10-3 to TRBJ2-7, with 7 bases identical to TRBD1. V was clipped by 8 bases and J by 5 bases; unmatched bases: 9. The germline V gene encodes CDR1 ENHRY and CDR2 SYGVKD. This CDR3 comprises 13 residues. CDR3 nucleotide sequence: TGTGCCATCCGGGGACAGCCGTCCAACGAGCAGTACTTC. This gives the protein CAIRGQPSNEQYF.

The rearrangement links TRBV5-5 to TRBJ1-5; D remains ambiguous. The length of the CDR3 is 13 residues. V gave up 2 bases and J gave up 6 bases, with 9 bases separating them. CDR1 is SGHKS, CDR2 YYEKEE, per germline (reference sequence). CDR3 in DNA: TGTGCCAGCAGCTTCGCCTTGACTCAGCCCCAGCATTTT. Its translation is CASSFALTQPQHF.

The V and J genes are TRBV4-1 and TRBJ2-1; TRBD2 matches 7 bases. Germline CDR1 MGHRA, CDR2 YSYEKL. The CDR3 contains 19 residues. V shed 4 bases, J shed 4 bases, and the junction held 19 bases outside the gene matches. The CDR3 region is CASSPHFPPLARSYNEQFF. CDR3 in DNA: TGCGCCAGCAGCCCCCATTTCCCCCCACTAGCGCGTTCATACAATGAGCAGTTCTTC.

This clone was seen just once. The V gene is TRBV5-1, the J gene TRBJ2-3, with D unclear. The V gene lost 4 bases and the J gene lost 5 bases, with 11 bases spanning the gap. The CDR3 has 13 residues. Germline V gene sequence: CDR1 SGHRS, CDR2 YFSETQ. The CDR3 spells CASSPSGRDTQYF. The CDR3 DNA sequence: TGCGCCAGCAGCCCAAGTGGAAGAGATACGCAGTATTTT.

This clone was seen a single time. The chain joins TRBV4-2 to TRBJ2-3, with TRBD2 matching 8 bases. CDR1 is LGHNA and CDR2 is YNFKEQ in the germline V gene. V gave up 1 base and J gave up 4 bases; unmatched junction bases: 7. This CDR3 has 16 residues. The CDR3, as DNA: TGTGCCAGCAGCCAAGCGCGGACTAGCAAGGCAGATACGCAGTATTTT. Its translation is CASSQARTSKADTQYF.

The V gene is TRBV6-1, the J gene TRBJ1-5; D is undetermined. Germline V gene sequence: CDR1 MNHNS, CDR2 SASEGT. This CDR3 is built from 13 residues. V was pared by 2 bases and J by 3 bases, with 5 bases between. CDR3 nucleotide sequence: TGTGCCAGCAGTGAACTATCCAATCAGCCCCAGCATTTT. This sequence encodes CASSELSNQPQHF.

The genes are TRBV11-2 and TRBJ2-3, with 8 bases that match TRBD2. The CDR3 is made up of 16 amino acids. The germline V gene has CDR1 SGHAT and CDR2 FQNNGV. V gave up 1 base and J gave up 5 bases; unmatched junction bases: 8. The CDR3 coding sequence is TGTGCCAGCAGCTTAGGTCTGCGGGGGGTTGAAGATACGCAGTATTTT. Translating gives CASSLGLRGVEDTQYF.

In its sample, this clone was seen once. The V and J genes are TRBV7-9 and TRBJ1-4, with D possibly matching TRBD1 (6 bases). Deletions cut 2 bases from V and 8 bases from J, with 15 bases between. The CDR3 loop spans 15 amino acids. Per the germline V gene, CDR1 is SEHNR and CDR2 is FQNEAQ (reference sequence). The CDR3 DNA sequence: TGTGCCAGCAGCTTACGAGGGGGGGTTGTAGAAAAACTGTTTTTT. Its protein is CASSLRGGVVEKLFF.